The 25 T cell receptor beta chains below come from one sample, sequenced in a study of cytomegalovirus exposure and HLA in healthy donors. With 60 Vbeta and 13 Jbeta primers, the PCR was carried out. The repertoire was sequenced with immunoSEQ multiplex PCR; TCRdb's copy has only in-frame clones and lacks some. This sample yields 180,000 or so clones, of which about 80% are seen a single time; less than 2.5% belongs to the top ten. Sequenced sample: PBMCs. The receptors derive from a woman between 50 and 59 years old in good health and CMV-seronegative.

The rearrangement joins TRBV6-5 to TRBJ2-4, with D possibly being TRBD2 (5 bases). The CDR3 consists of 14 residues. The germline V gene has CDR1 MNHEY and CDR2 SVGAGI. Between the trimmed V and J ends, which lost 6 bases and 3 bases, there was a span of 12 bases. CDR3 nucleotides: TGTGCCAGCAGGCCGCGGACTGGCAAAAACATTCAGTACTTC. This codes for CASRPRTGKNIQYF.

V is TRBV7-2 and J is TRBJ1-2, with no clear D. V dropped 5 bases and J dropped 4 bases, with 17 bases sitting between them. The CDR3 covers 15 residues. The germline CDR1 and CDR2 sequences are SGHTA and FQGNSA. CDR3 sequence: CASSLRLAAVYGYTF. CDR3 coding DNA: TGTGCCAGCAGCCTACGGCTTGCGGCGGTCTATGGCTACACCTTC.

The chain has TRBV29-1 and TRBJ2-6, with a tentative D call TRBD2 (6 bases). This CDR3 has 17 residues. Germline CDR1 SQVTM, CDR2 ANQGSEA. The V gene lost 4 bases and the J gene lost 0 bases, with 16 bases spanning the gap. The CDR3 DNA is TGCAGCGTTGGAGGGAGGACGGGGTCCTCTGGGGCCAACGTCCTGACTTTC. This translates into CSVGGRTGSSGANVLTF.

This clone was seen only once. This sequence joins TRBV29-1 and TRBJ2-1; 9 nucleotides line up with TRBD1. The germline CDR1 and CDR2 sequences are SQVTM and ANQGSEA. This CDR3 comprises 19 residues. V lost 1 base and J lost 3; bases outside the gene matches: 16. CDR3 amino acids: CSVEVPGQGLFSYYNEQFF. In DNA form, the CDR3 reads TGCAGCGTTGAAGTACCGGGACAGGGTCTCTTCTCCTACTACAATGAGCAGTTCTTC.

The gene calls are TRBV28 and TRBJ2-7; 11 nucleotides align to TRBD2. The CDR3 has 15 amino acids. With V trimmed by 6 bases and J by 0 bases, 4 bases remained unmatched. Per the germline V gene, CDR1 is MDHEN and CDR2 is SYDVKM. CDR3 region: CASRRTSGSSYEQYF. CDR3 nucleotide sequence: TGTGCCAGCAGACGGACTAGCGGGTCCTCCTACGAGCAGTACTTC. The full variable domain, completed using reference TRBV28 and TRBJ2-7, is DVKVTQSSRYLVKRTGEKVFLECVQDMDHENMFWYRQDPGLGLRLIYFSYDVKMKEKGDIPEGYSVSREKKERFSLILESASTNQTSMYLCASRRTSGSSYEQYFGPGTRLTVT.

This clone was picked up a small number of times. The chain joins TRBV11-2 to TRBJ2-3; weak D call: TRBD2 (7 bases). The CDR3 covers 15 residues. Germline CDR1 and CDR2: SGHAT and FQNNGV. Trimming shortened V by 1 base and J by 2 bases, and 10 bases separated the two germline ends. In DNA form, the CDR3 reads TGTGCCAGCAGCTTAGCCGGGGGGCCCACAGATACGCAGTATTTT. Amino acids: CASSLAGGPTDTQYF.

The genes are TRBV28 and TRBJ1-1; D remains unclear. Germline-derived CDR1 and CDR2 are MDHEN and SYDVKM. V lost 8 bases and J lost 7, with 23 bases in between. The CDR3 has 15 amino acids. The CDR3 coding sequence is TGTGCCAGCGTTCGCGAGGGCCCGGCGGGTGTTGAAGCTTTCTTT. It is translated as CASVREGPAGVEAFF. Combining the CDR3 with reference TRBV28 and TRBJ1-1 gives the whole variable domain DVKVTQSSRYLVKRTGEKVFLECVQDMDHENMFWYRQDPGLGLRLIYFSYDVKMKEKGDIPEGYSVSREKKERFSLILESASTNQTSMYLCASVREGPAGVEAFFGQGTRLTVV.

This chain uses TRBV28 with TRBJ1-1, with 9 bases matching TRBD1. V lost 2 bases, J lost 5 bases, and 6 bases stayed unmatched. Germline V gene sequence: CDR1 MDHEN, CDR2 SYDVKM. There are 15 residues in the CDR3. CDR3 nucleotides: TGTGCCAGCAGTTTACCCGGGACAGGGCGAACTGAAGCTTTCTTT. Translating gives CASSLPGTGRTEAFF.

The rearrangement uses TRBV7-6 and TRBJ1-1, with TRBD1 as a possible D gene (5 bases). V lost 0 bases and J lost 3, with 23 bases in between. The germline CDR1 and CDR2 sequences are SGHVS and FNYEAQ. CDR3 length: 19 amino acids. This CDR3 is CASSLAPPVRGNLDTEAFF. The CDR3 DNA follows: TGTGCCAGCAGCTTAGCCCCCCCCGTTAGGGGAAATTTGGACACTGAAGCTTTCTTT.

V is TRBV7-2 and J is TRBJ2-1; the match to TRBD2 covers 7 bases. V lost 1 base to trimming and J lost 1 base; unmatched junction nucleotides: 7. Germline V lookup: CDR1 SGHTA, CDR2 FQGNSA. CDR3 size: 17 residues. Here the CDR3 DNA reads TGTGCCAGCAGCTTAGAAGGGACTAAGGGGTCCTACAATGAGCAGTTCTTC. This gives the protein CASSLEGTKGSYNEQFF.

The chain joins TRBV29-1 to TRBJ2-7, with a possible D match to TRBD1 (5 bases). Per germline, CDR1 SQVTM and CDR2 ANQGSEA. V was shortened by 4 bases and J by 2 bases, with 18 bases between the two germline ends. The CDR3 spans 15 residues. The chain's CDR3 is CSVVGAAGKAYEQYF. DNA for the CDR3: TGCAGCGTTGTAGGGGCAGCAGGAAAGGCCTACGAGCAGTACTTC.

V gene TRBV4-3 combines with J gene TRBJ1-1, with D unresolved. V was cut by 1 base and J by 1 base, with 7 bases left in between. The CDR3 sequence is 14 residues long. CDR1 and CDR2 from the germline V gene are LGHNA and YSLEER. DNA for the CDR3: TGCGCCAGCAGCCAAGGTCGGGAGAACACTGAAGCTTTCTTT. As protein: CASSQGRENTEAFF.

The gene calls are TRBV2 and TRBJ1-2, with D possibly being TRBD1 (5 bases). The V end was cut by 5 bases, the J end by 8 bases, with 21 bases between. The CDR3 has 15 amino acids. Germline V gives CDR1 SNHLY, CDR2 FYNNEI. As DNA, the CDR3 is TGTGCCAGCAGTTACACCCCGGGGGGAGTTTGGGGCTACACCTTC. It codes for CASSYTPGGVWGYTF.

The chain employs TRBV5-1 and TRBJ2-3; tentatively, D is TRBD2 (6 bases). V dropped 0 bases and J dropped 5 bases, with 13 bases sitting between them. The germline V gene encodes CDR1 SGHRS and CDR2 YFSETQ. The CDR3 has 15 residues. CDR3 amino acids: CASSLAGQGGDTQYF. CDR3 nucleotide sequence: TGCGCCAGCAGCTTGGCCGGCCAGGGAGGAGATACGCAGTATTTT.

The chain has TRBV28 and TRBJ1-2, with D tentatively TRBD1 (6 bases). The CDR3 length is 13 residues. Germline V gives CDR1 MDHEN, CDR2 SYDVKM. V gave up 9 bases and J gave up 5 bases, with 16 bases separating them. The CDR3 DNA sequence: TGTGCCAGTACAGGGACCGACGGATATGGCTACACCTTC. Encoded protein: CASTGTDGYGYTF.

The chain combines TRBV15 with TRBJ2-6; 9 nucleotides agree with TRBD2. Unmatched junction bases numbered 7, after V lost 1 base and J lost 3 bases. The CDR3 has 18 amino acids. Germline assignment: CDR1 LNHNV and CDR2 YYDKDF (reference sequence). CDR3 nucleotide sequence: TGTGCCACCAGCAGAGGGGGTAGCGGGAGAGGTGGGGCCAACGTCCTGACTTTC. It is translated as CATSRGGSGRGGANVLTF.

The J gene is TRBJ2-5, the V gene TRBV5-1, with D possibly being TRBD1 (5 bases). The J call may be mistaken, given a closer DNA end match to TRBJ2-7. The CDR3 runs to 13 residues. Germline CDR1 and CDR2: SGHRS and YFSETQ. CDR3 nucleotide sequence: TGCGCCAGCAGCTTGGTCCAGGGATACGAGCAGTACTTC. It encodes CASSLVQGYEQYF.

The rearrangement uses TRBV9 and TRBJ2-7; D is perhaps TRBD1 (5 bases). CDR3 length: 16 residues. V gave up 0 bases and J gave up 6 bases, with 19 bases separating them. Germline loops: CDR1 SGDLS, CDR2 YYNGEE. The CDR3 DNA is TGTGCCAGCAGCGTAGCTACTGGACAAGATGGGCGCGAGCAGTACTTC. It translates to CASSVATGQDGREQYF.

The chain has TRBV5-1 and TRBJ2-1; 11 bases agree with TRBD2. The CDR3 extends over 16 amino acids. Germline CDR1 SGHRS, CDR2 YFSETQ. Unmatched junction bases numbered 14, after V lost 6 bases and J lost 9 bases. The CDR3 protein is CASTRIAGGPPREQFF. The CDR3 DNA reads as TGCGCCAGCACCCGTATAGCGGGGGGGCCTCCGCGTGAGCAGTTCTTC.

The chain joins TRBV28 to TRBJ2-7; 8 positions agree with TRBD2. CDR1 is MDHEN, CDR2 SYDVKM, per germline. The trim removed 5 bases at V and 1 base at J, leaving 7 bases unmatched. The CDR3 contains 15 residues. CDR3 residues: CASSAAGLDSYEQYF. As DNA, the CDR3 is TGTGCCAGCAGTGCGGCGGGACTAGATTCCTACGAGCAGTACTTC.

This clone showed up just a few times. The rearrangement joins TRBV9 to TRBJ2-3, with 7 bases fitting TRBD2. In germline, CDR1 is SGDLS, CDR2 YYNGEE. V lost 0 bases and J lost 4; bases outside the gene matches: 5. The CDR3 runs to 15 residues. CDR3 loop: CASSVDAGVADTQYF. The CDR3 DNA reads as TGTGCCAGCAGCGTAGATGCGGGAGTGGCAGATACGCAGTATTTT. Full variable domain (remainder filled in from reference TRBV9 and TRBJ2-3): DSGVTQTPKHLITATGQRVTLRCSPRSGDLSVYWYQQSLDQGLQFLIQYYNGEERAKGNILERFSAQQFPDLHSELNLSSLELGDSALYFCASSVDAGVADTQYFGPGTRLTVL.

The rearrangement links TRBV7-9 to TRBJ1-1; 8 bases line up with TRBD1. V was clipped by 7 bases and J by 4 bases; unmatched bases: 8. This CDR3 spans 14 amino acids. Germline values: CDR1 SEHNR, CDR2 FQNEAQ (reference sequence). The chain's CDR3 is CASISGQGGTEAFF. CDR3 DNA: TGTGCCAGCATTTCTGGACAGGGTGGCACTGAAGCTTTCTTT.

The V and J genes are TRBV18 and TRBJ2-1; TRBD2 might be the D (6 bases). Germline CDR1 is KGHSH and CDR2 is LQKENI. With 4 bases removed from V and 0 bases from J, the gap between germline ends came to 10 bases. This CDR3 comprises 15 residues. CDR3 nucleotides: TGTGCCAGCTCACAAAGGCGGGGCTCCTACAATGAGCAGTTCTTC. The encoded protein is CASSQRRGSYNEQFF.

The rearrangement joins TRBV15 to TRBJ1-4; D not certain. Trimming left V 0 bases short and J 4 bases short, with 6 bases between. The germline V gene encodes CDR1 LNHNV and CDR2 YYDKDF (reference sequence). CDR3 length: 14 residues. This CDR3 is CATSRELINEKLFF. CDR3 sequence (DNA): TGTGCCACCAGCAGAGAACTGATTAATGAAAAACTGTTTTTT.

The rearrangement links TRBV7-2 to TRBJ2-2, with D tentatively TRBD2 (6 bases). Trimming removed 3 bases from V and 0 bases from J, with 8 bases in between. CDR3 length: 15 amino acids. The germline gives CDR1 SGHTA, CDR2 FQGNSA. The DNA of the CDR3 is TGTGCCAGCAGCTTTGGCGGGACGAACACCGGGGAGCTGTTTTTT. Translated, it gives CASSFGGTNTGELFF.